This T cell receptor beta chain was identified during a study of cytomegalovirus exposure and HLA in healthy donors. PCR involved 60 Vbeta and 13 Jbeta primers. The protocol was immunoSEQ multiplex PCR, while the TCRdb copy is restricted to in-frame clones and leaves out a portion. The sample consists of roughly 150,000 clones, roughly 80% of them appearing once. The V end was cut by 4 bases, the J end by 2 bases, with 13 bases between. The germline V gene has CDR1 SGHRS and CDR2 YFSETQ. The length of the CDR3 is 14 residues. This clone was seen a handful of times. The antigen is unknown. General study points: An analysis done earlier found most TCR beta V segments productive about 90% or about 30% of the time.

The sequencing sample was made of PBMCs. The rearrangement links TRBV5-1 to TRBJ2-7, with D tentatively TRBD1 (6 bases). The TCR sequence derives from a female donor in good health and CMV-seronegative. The CDR3 region is CASSVGQGTYEQYF. For the CDR3, the DNA is TGCGCCAGCAGCGTGGGACAAGGTACCTACGAGCAGTACTTC.